The clone carrying this T cell receptor (beta chain) was found once. This sample is part of a study of siplizumab effects on memory and regulatory T cells. This table comes from immunoSEQ multiplex PCR, and its TCRdb copy is limited to in-frame clones, with some not included. The sample lists roughly 62,000 clones; about 80% were seen once. The V end was cut by 0 bases, the J end by 6 bases, with 15 bases between. Germline V gives CDR1 MGHRA, CDR2 YSYEKL. This CDR3 is built from 16 residues. The sequenced sample consisted of memory CD4+ T cells sorted from blood. V and J are TRBV4-1 and TRBJ1-5; perhaps TRBD1 as D (6 bases). This sequence originates from a human donor in good health. The CDR3 bases are TGCGCCAGCAGCCAAGATCGAGGCGCGGGGGCTCAGCCCCAGCATTTT. Its translation is CASSQDRGAGAQPQHF.